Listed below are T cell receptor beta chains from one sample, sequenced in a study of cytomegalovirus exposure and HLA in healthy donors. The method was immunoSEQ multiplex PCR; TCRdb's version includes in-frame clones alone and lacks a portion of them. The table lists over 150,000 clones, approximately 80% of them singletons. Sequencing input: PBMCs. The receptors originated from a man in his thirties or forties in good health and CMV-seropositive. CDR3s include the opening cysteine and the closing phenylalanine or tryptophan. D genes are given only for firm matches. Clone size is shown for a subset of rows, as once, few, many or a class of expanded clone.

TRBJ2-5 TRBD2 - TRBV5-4 CASSRTSGGSYGETQYF TGTGCCAGCAGCCGGACTAGCGGGGGGTCATATGGTGAGACCCAGTACTTC
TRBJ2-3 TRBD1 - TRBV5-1 CASSPTGVSTDTQYF TGCGCCAGCAGCCCAACAGGGGTTTCCACAGATACGCAGTATTTT
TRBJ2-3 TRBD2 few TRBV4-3 CASSPGLAGGRTDTQYF TGCGCCAGCAGCCCAGGACTAGCGGGGGGGAGAACAGATACGCAGTATTTT
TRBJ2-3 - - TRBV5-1 CASRLRGSVGTDTQYF TGCGCCAGCAGGCTCCGGGGTAGCGTCGGAACAGATACGCAGTATTTT
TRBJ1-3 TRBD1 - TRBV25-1 CASSGTGEGNTIYF TGTGCCAGCAGTGGGACAGGGGAGGGAAACACCATATATTTT
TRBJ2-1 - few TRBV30 CAWSPDGGALEQFF TGTGCCTGGAGTCCCGATGGGGGGGCCCTTGAGCAGTTCTTC
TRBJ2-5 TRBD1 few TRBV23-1 CASSRGIQRQGAQETQYF TGCGCCAGCAGTCGTGGAATACAGAGACAGGGAGCCCAGGAGACCCAGTACTTC
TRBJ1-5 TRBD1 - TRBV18 CASSAGQGNQPQHF TGTGCCAGCTCAGCGGGACAGGGAAATCAGCCCCAGCATTTT
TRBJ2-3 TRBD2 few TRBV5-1 CASSLSAGRTDTQYF TGCGCCAGCAGCTTGTCAGCGGGGCGCACAGATACGCAGTATTTT
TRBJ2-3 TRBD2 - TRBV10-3 CAISDPSGGQTPTDTQYF TGTGCCATCAGTGACCCTAGCGGGGGACAAACCCCCACAGATACGCAGTATTTT
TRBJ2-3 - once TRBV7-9 CASSLSRGPSTDTQYF TGTGCCAGCAGCTTAAGCAGGGGCCCTAGCACAGATACGCAGTATTTT
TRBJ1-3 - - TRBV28 CASSLWAGDSGNTIYF TGTGCCAGCAGTTTATGGGCAGGGGACTCTGGAAACACCATATATTTT
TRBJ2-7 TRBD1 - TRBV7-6 CASSHTLDRDYEQYF TGTGCCAGCAGTCACACGCTGGACAGGGATTACGAGCAGTACTTC
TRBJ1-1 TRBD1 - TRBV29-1 CSVEGQGGKTEAFF TGCAGCGTTGAGGGACAGGGCGGGAAAACTGAAGCTTTCTTT
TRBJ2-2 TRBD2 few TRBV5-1 CASSLAQGLAAGELFF TGCGCCAGCAGCCTTGCCCAGGGACTAGCGGCCGGGGAGCTGTTTTTT
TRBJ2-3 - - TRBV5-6 CASSLGLITDTQYF TGTGCCAGCAGCTTGGGGCTGATCACAGATACGCAGTATTTT
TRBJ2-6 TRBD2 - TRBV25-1 CASSSRGGPGANVLTF TGTGCCAGCAGTTCCCGGGGGGGGCCTGGGGCCAACGTCCTGACTTTC
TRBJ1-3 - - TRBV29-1 CSVDSVSGNTIYF TGCAGCGTTGACAGCGTCTCTGGAAACACCATATATTTT
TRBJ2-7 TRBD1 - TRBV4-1 CASSQVGQGANEQYF TGCGCCAGCAGCCAAGTAGGGCAGGGGGCCAACGAGCAGTACTTC
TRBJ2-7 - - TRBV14 CASGVLGVHEQYF TGTGCCAGTGGGGTCCTGGGAGTCCACGAGCAGTACTTC
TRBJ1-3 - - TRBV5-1 CASSGGSGGNTIYF TGCGCCAGCAGTGGGGGGTCGGGCGGAAACACCATATATTTT
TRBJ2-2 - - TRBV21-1 CASSTRLAGGENTGELFF TGTGCCAGCAGCACAAGACTAGCGGGGGGGGAGAACACCGGGGAGCTGTTTTTT
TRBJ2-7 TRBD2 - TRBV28 CASNAGGGTGEQYF TGTGCCAGCAACGCGGGGGGGGGCACGGGGGAGCAGTACTTC
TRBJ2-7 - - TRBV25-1 CASSDPLAGSSYEQYF TGTGCCAGCAGTGATCCCTTGGCGGGTAGCTCCTACGAGCAGTACTTC
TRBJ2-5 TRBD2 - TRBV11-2 CASSLEAAGPEGDQYF TGTGCCAGCAGCTTAGAGGCAGCGGGGCCCGAAGGGGACCAGTACTTC
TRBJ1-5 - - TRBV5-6 CASSSKGGRNQPQHF TGTGCCAGCAGCTCCAAGGGAGGTAGAAATCAGCCCCAGCATTTT
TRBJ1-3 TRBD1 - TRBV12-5 CASGLGPDRGDPGNTIYF TGTGCTAGTGGTTTGGGGCCCGACAGGGGGGACCCTGGAAACACCATATATTTT
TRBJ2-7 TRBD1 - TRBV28 CASRPTTGGGYEQYF TGTGCCAGCAGACCGACTACAGGGGGTGGCTACGAGCAGTACTTC
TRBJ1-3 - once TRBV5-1 CASSLEQSRSGNTIYF TGCGCCAGCAGCTTGGAACAGAGTCGCTCTGGAAACACCATATATTTT